The source of this T cell receptor (beta chain) is a study of T cell repertoires in cytomegalovirus infection. As for the study in general: Recently described HLA-C-restricted plus well-studied HLA-B-restricted CMV epitopes were used.

TCRdb re-derived calls from the reads in MiXCR, one entry per CDR3 protein. Seen here are 550,000 to 700,000 distinct CDR3 sequences, approximately 40% observed once, and the top ten hold around 48%. CDR3 length equals 15 residues. CDR1 is SGHVS and CDR2 is FQNEAQ in the germline V gene. The V and J ends lost 5 bases and 0 bases, in that order; junction bases with no gene match: 7. Concerning this clonotype itself: The antigen is undetermined.

The sequences come from cultured PBMCs, collected from culture after CMV antigen stimulation. The chain employs TRBV7-8 and TRBJ2-7; 7 bases line up with TRBD2. The TCR comes from a human donor in good health (CMV status not recorded). Some clones in this sample may be carry-over from other donors' samples. CDR3 DNA sequence: TGTGCCAGCAGCGCCCGCAGCGGGACCTCCTACGAGCAGTACTTC. Translation gives CASSARSGTSYEQYF.